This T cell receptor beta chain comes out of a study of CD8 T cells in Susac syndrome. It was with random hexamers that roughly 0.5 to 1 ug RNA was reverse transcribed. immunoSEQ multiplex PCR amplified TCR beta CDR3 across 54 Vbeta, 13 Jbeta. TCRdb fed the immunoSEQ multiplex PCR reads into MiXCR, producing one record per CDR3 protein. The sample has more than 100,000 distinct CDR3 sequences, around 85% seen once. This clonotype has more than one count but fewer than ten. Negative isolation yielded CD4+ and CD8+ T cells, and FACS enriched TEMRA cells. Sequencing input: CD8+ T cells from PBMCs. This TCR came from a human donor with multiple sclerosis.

CDR3 sequence: CASTYNEQFF. CDR3 nucleotide sequence: TGTGCCAGCACCTACAATGAGCAGTTCTTC. The J gene is TRBJ2-1, the V gene TRBV6-1; D remains ambiguous. Germline V gives CDR1 MNHNS, CDR2 SASEGT. Trimming pared 7 bases from V and 2 bases from J, leaving 0 bases between. The CDR3 is 10 amino acids.